One and the same sample provided the 23 T cell receptor beta chains below, sequenced in a study of T cells in Graves' hyperthyroidism and ophthalmopathy. The investigators amplified TCR beta CDR3 regions from RNA transcripts. TCR CDR3 regions were first amplified by RT-PCR with HTBI primers. TCRdb re-called the multiplex PCR reads with MiXCR, one entry per CDR3 protein. The sample has 800,000 or so distinct CDR3 sequences; over 35% are singletons. Input material: blood. The receptors stem from a man younger than 30 with Graves' hyperthyroidism.

This clonotype has a count of ten or more. The chain carries TRBV24-1 and TRBJ1-2; D not certain. Trimming cost V 0 bases and J 7 bases, with 5 bases left between them. Per the germline V gene, CDR1 is KGHDR and CDR2 is SFDVKD. This CDR3 comprises 12 residues. CDR3 sequence: CATSDLSGGYTF. CDR3 sequence (DNA): TGTGCCACCAGTGATTTGTCCGGTGGCTACACCTTC.

This clonotype was picked up many times. The chain combines TRBV24-1 with TRBJ1-4; D is perhaps TRBD1 (6 bases). Germline values: CDR1 KGHDR, CDR2 SFDVKD. The CDR3 runs 16 residues. V lost 0 bases to trimming and J lost 5 bases, with 12 bases between them. The CDR3 loop reads CATSDLLGGLNEKLFF. CDR3 bases: TGTGCCACCAGTGATTTGCTCGGGGGGCTGAATGAAAAACTGTTTTTT.

As to this clonotype: A much larger clonotype is one base distant, so this may be a read error. The chain couples TRBV29-1 to TRBJ2-7; D might be TRBD1 (6 bases). The CDR3 covers 14 residues. V lost 7 bases and J 6 bases, leaving 22 bases between the germline ends. Germline loops: CDR1 SQVTM, CDR2 ANQGSEA. This chain's CDR3 is CSARRRTVGCEQYF. The CDR3 DNA reads as TGCAGCGCAAGAAGGAGGACAGTGGGCTGCGAGCAGTACTTC.

This clonotype showed up just a few times. The rearrangement joins TRBV7-9 to TRBJ1-2; TRBD1 matches 9 bases. CDR1 and CDR2 from the germline V gene are SEHNR and FQNEAQ (reference sequence). The V and J ends lost 5 bases and 3 bases, in that order; junction bases with no gene match: 10. The CDR3 has 16 amino acids. CDR3 bases: TGTGCCAGCAGCCGGACAGGGGCCAACACCTACTATGGCTACACCTTC. Amino acid sequence: CASSRTGANTYYGYTF.

This clonotype was seen a handful of times. The DNA of the CDR3 is TGTGCCAGCAGCCAGTCCTGGGCAGTAACCTACGAGCAGTACTTC. This encodes CASSQSWAVTYEQYF. The rearrangement joins TRBV7-9 to TRBJ2-7; the D is unclear. V lost 5 bases and J 2 bases, leaving 16 bases between the germline ends. The CDR3 extends over 15 amino acids. The germline V gene has CDR1 SEHNR and CDR2 FQNEAQ (reference sequence).

On this clonotype: The CDR3 does not end in the conserved phenylalanine or tryptophan, so this is likely a read error. It is unclear where the CDR3 begins or ends on the DNA, so no DNA is shown, and the CDR3 is as TCRdb lists it. The chain has TRBV19 and TRBJ2-7; the table's D call, TRBD1, has no DNA check behind it. Looked up from germline, CDR1 is LNHDA and CDR2 is SQIVND (reference sequence). The CDR3 sequence runs 10 residues, both termini included. The CDR3 sequence: CASSIRRGQS.

This clonotype has just a few counts. This chain joins TRBV5-5 and TRBJ2-2; D may be TRBD2 (5 bases). The CDR3 is 14 residues long. V was trimmed by 0 bases and J by 6 bases, leaving 9 bases between them. The germline V gene encodes CDR1 SGHKS and CDR2 YYEKEE (reference sequence). The CDR3 protein is CASSLVELAGELFF. In DNA form, the CDR3 reads TGTGCCAGCAGCTTGGTCGAACTAGCCGGGGAGCTGTTTTTT.

This clonotype was found a few times. The rearrangement joins TRBV20-1 to TRBJ1-4; 10 nucleotides match TRBD1. The germline V gene has CDR1 DFQATT and CDR2 SNEGSKA (reference sequence). V shed 3 bases, J shed 16 bases, and the junction held 11 bases outside the gene matches. CDR3 length: 13 residues. The DNA for the CDR3 is TGCAGTGCTAGCCGGGACAGGGGCTCCCTAGGGTTTTTT. Its translation: CSASRDRGSLGFF.

This clonotype was counted between two and nine times. The rearrangement uses TRBV7-8 and TRBJ2-2, with TRBD2 as a possible D gene (5 bases). The V end was cut by 5 bases, the J end by 3 bases, with 13 bases between. Germline values: CDR1 SGHVS, CDR2 FQNEAQ. The CDR3 has 15 residues. The CDR3, as DNA: TGTGCCAGCAGCCGGGGAACATTCGACACCGGGGAGCTGTTTTTT. Protein sequence: CASSRGTFDTGELFF.

In this sample, this clonotype turned up many times. The chain links TRBV19 to TRBJ1-1, with TRBD1 as a possible D gene (5 bases). The CDR3 has 13 amino acids. The V end was cut by 10 bases, the J end by 1 base, with 13 bases between. Germline V gene data show CDR1 as LNHDA and CDR2 as SQIVND (reference sequence). The CDR3 sequence is CATTGQGNTEAFF. CDR3 bases: TGTGCCACCACAGGTCAGGGGAACACTGAAGCTTTCTTT.

The chain has TRBV10-3 and TRBJ2-7; TRBD2 matches at 9 bases. The J segment lost 0 bases and the V segment lost 3 bases, leaving 6 bases of the junction unmatched. The CDR3 sequence is 16 residues long. Germline V gives CDR1 ENHRY, CDR2 SYGVKD. This CDR3 is CAISDPSGTASYEQYF. The CDR3, as DNA: TGTGCCATCAGTGACCCTAGCGGGACAGCCTCCTACGAGCAGTACTTC.

The rearrangement joins TRBV15 to TRBJ2-1, with 13 bases fitting TRBD2. Unmatched junction bases numbered 8, after V lost 8 bases and J lost 7 bases. This CDR3 is 15 amino acids long. The germline gives CDR1 LNHNV, CDR2 YYDKDF (reference sequence). CDR3 region: CATSGTSGTGNEQFF. Written as DNA, the CDR3 is TGTGCCACCTCGGGGACTAGCGGGACGGGGAATGAGCAGTTCTTC. The full variable domain, in which reference TRBV15 and TRBJ2-1 provide the parts outside the CDR3, is DAMVIQNPRYQVTQFGKPVTLSCSQTLNHNVMYWYQQKSSQAPKLLFHYYDKDFNNEADTPDNFQSRRPNTSFCFLDIRSPGLGDTAMYLCATSGTSGTGNEQFFGPGTRLTVL.

There are many counts of this clonotype. The CDR3: CAIMEGRANTGELFF. CDR3 DNA: TGTGCCATCATGGAAGGCCGGGCCAACACCGGGGAGCTGTTTTTT. The genes are TRBV10-3 and TRBJ2-2; D call uncertain. V lost 7 bases and J lost 2, with 14 bases in between. Germline V gene lookup returns CDR1 ENHRY and CDR2 SYGVKD. The CDR3 has 15 residues.

This chain connects TRBV9 to TRBJ1-4; 9 bases match TRBD1. The germline CDR1 and CDR2 sequences are SGDLS and YYNGEE. J lost 6 bases, V lost 4 bases, and 7 bases had no gene match. The CDR3 runs 15 residues. CDR3 loop: CASSPGTGRDEKLFF. CDR3 DNA sequence: TGTGCCAGCAGCCCGGGGACAGGGCGGGATGAAAAACTGTTTTTT.

The chain links TRBV9 to TRBJ2-7; 7 bases line up with TRBD1. Per the germline V gene, CDR1 is SGDLS and CDR2 is YYNGEE. The trim removed 4 bases at V and 5 bases at J, leaving 9 bases unmatched. The CDR3 has 14 amino acids. The CDR3 protein is CASSTTGVLDEQYF. For the CDR3, the DNA is TGTGCCAGCAGCACCACAGGGGTTCTTGACGAGCAGTACTTC. The variable domain in full, with the rest retrieved from reference TRBV9 and TRBJ2-7, is DSGVTQTPKHLITATGQRVTLRCSPRSGDLSVYWYQQSLDQGLQFLIQYYNGEERAKGNILERFSAQQFPDLHSELNLSSLELGDSALYFCASSTTGVLDEQYFGPGTRLTVT.

This clonotype was recorded at least ten times. The V gene is TRBV10-3, the J gene TRBJ1-1; 7 nucleotides align to TRBD1. The germline V gene has CDR1 ENHRY and CDR2 SYGVKD. V lost 5 bases to trimming and J lost 3 bases; unmatched junction nucleotides: 6. This CDR3 spans 14 amino acids. As DNA, the CDR3 is TGTGCCATCAGTCGGTCTGGGACAGACACTGAAGCTTTCTTT. Translation: CAISRSGTDTEAFF.

Worth noting for this clonotype: The junction and the germline gene differ at one end; a read error may be behind it. This rearrangement joins TRBV25-1 to TRBJ1-2, with D tentatively TRBD1 (5 bases). The length of the CDR3 is 13 residues. In germline, CDR1 is MGHDK, CDR2 SYGVNS. The CDR3 sequence is CAGSVAREDGYTF. CDR3 sequence (DNA): TGTGCCGGCAGCGTTGCCAGGGAGGATGGCTACACCTTC.

The chain has TRBV25-1 and TRBJ1-2, with 8 bases aligning to TRBD1. The CDR3 is made up of 13 amino acids. CDR1 is MGHDK, CDR2 SYGVNS, per germline. J gave up 13 bases and V 6 bases, and 13 bases lay outside the gene matches. The CDR3 region is CASSLQGDFRCTF. The CDR3 DNA sequence: TGTGCCAGCAGCTTACAGGGGGATTTTCGCTGCACCTTC.

This clonotype has a count of ten or more. The chain is built from TRBV15 and TRBJ1-1; D is perhaps TRBD1 (5 bases). This CDR3 has 13 residues. The V gene's germline CDR1 is LNHNV and CDR2 YYDKDF (reference sequence). V was cut by 5 bases and J by 0 bases, with 7 bases left in between. The CDR3 protein is CATSGALNTEAFF. In nucleotides, the CDR3 is TGTGCCACCAGCGGGGCCCTGAACACTGAAGCTTTCTTT.

The rearrangement joins TRBV25-1 to TRBJ1-1; 8 positions agree with TRBD1. There are 12 residues in the CDR3. The J segment lost 8 bases and the V segment lost 8 bases, leaving 7 bases of the junction unmatched. Per the germline V gene, CDR1 is MGHDK and CDR2 is SYGVNS. The CDR3 sequence: CASFGQGVEAFF. The DNA for the CDR3 is TGTGCCAGCTTTGGACAGGGAGTCGAAGCTTTCTTT. Supplemented by reference TRBV25-1 and TRBJ1-1, the full variable domain reads EADIYQTPRYLVIGTGKKITLECSQTMGHDKMYWYQQDPGMELHLIHYSYGVNSTEKGDLSSESTVSRIRTEHFPLTLESARPSHTSQYLCASFGQGVEAFFGQGTRLTVV.

This clonotype showed up many times. The chain joins TRBV2 to TRBJ1-6; 10 nucleotides agree with TRBD1. The CDR3 totals 15 residues. Trimming removed 7 bases from V and 9 bases from J; junction bases left unmatched: 9. Germline V gene sequence: CDR1 SNHLY, CDR2 FYNNEI. The CDR3 bases are TGTGCCAGCAACCCGGGACAGGGGAACGGTTCACCCCTCCACTTT. Translated: CASNPGQGNGSPLHF.

This clonotype appeared many times. This rearrangement joins TRBV20-1 to TRBJ2-7; 7 bases are shared with TRBD1. V trimming: 6 bases; J trimming: 5 bases; junction bases outside the gene matches: 4. Germline V gene data show CDR1 as DFQATT and CDR2 as SNEGSKA (reference sequence). The CDR3 has 11 amino acids. DNA of the CDR3: TGCAGTGCGAAACAGGGGAACGAGCAGTACTTC. Amino acids: CSAKQGNEQYF.

This clonotype has a handful of counts. The chain carries TRBV12-3 or TRBV12-4 and TRBJ1-5; 8 positions match TRBD1. This CDR3 has 15 residues. Trimming cost V 3 bases and J 6 bases; bases outside gene matches: 7. CDR3 nucleotide sequence: TGTGCCAGCAGTTTTTGGGCAGGGGGCGTTCAGCCCCAGCATTTT. This translates into CASSFWAGGVQPQHF.